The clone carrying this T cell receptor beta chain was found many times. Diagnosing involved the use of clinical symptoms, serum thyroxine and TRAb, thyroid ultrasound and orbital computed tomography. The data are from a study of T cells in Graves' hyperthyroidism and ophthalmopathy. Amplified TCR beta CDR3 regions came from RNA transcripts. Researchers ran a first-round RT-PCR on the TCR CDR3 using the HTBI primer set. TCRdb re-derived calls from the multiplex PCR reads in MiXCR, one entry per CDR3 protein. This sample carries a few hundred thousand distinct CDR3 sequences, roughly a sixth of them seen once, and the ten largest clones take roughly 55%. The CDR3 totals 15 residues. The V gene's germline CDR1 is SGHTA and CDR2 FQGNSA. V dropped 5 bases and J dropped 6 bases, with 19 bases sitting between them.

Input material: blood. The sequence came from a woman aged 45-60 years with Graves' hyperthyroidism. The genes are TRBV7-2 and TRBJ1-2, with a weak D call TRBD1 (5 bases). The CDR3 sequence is CASSQFTGGLHGYTF. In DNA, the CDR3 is TGTGCCAGCAGCCAATTTACCGGGGGACTCCATGGCTACACCTTC.